The source of this TCR beta chain is a study of T cell responses to AZD1222 COVID-19 vaccine. This CDR3 has 12 residues. With 0 bases removed from V and 6 bases from J, the gap between germline ends came to 6 bases. Germline CDR1 GTSNPN, CDR2 SVGIG (reference sequence). Clones were read by immunoSEQ multiplex PCR, and TCRdb kept only the in-frame ones, dropping some. The sample lists 95,000 to 150,000 clones, approximately 85% seen once, with 5.5% to 8% in the top ten. This clonotype originated in an adult in good health. V gene TRBV30 combines with J gene TRBJ1-5; possibly TRBD1 for D (6 bases). Specimen: peripheral blood, collected on day 0 of AZD1222 vaccination. CDR3 in amino acids: CAWSVGGQPQHF. CDR3 DNA: TGTGCCTGGAGTGTAGGGGGTCAGCCCCAGCATTTT. The complete variable domain, with remaining parts taken from reference TRBV30 and TRBJ1-5, reads SQTIHQWPATLVQPVGSPLSLECTVEGTSNPNLYWYRQAAGRGLQLLFYSVGIGQISSEVPQNLSASRPQDRQFILSSKKLLLSDSGFYLCAWSVGGQPQHFGDGTRLSIL.